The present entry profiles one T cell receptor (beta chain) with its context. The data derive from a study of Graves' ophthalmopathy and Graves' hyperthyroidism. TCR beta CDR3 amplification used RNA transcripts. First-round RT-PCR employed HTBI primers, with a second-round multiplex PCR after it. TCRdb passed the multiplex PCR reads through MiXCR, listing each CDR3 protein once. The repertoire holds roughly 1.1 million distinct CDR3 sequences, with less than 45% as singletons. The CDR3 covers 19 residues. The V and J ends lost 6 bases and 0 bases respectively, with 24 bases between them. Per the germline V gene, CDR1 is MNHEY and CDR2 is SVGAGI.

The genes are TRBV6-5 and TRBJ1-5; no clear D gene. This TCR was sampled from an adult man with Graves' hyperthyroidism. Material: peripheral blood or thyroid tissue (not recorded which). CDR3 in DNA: TGTGCCAGCAGCTCGCCGCGGGCGTTTTCAGGAGGTAGCAATCAGCCCCAGCATTTT. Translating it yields CASSSPRAFSGGSNQPQHF.